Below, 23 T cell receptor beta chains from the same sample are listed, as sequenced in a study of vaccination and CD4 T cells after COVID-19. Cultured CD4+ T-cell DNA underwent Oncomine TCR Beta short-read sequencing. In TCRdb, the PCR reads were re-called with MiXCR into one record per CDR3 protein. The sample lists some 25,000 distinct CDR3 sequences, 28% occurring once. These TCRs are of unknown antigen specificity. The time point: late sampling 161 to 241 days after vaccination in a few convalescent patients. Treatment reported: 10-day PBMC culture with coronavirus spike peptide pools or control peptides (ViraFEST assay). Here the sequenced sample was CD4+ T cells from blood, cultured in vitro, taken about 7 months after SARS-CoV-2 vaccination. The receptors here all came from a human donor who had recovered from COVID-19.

The CDR3 here is CASSQLGQGSNQPQHF. CDR3 nucleotide sequence: TGCGCCAGCAGCCAATTAGGACAGGGAAGCAATCAGCCCCAGCATTTT. The chain recombines TRBV4-1 with TRBJ1-5; 8 nucleotides match TRBD1. The germline CDR1 and CDR2 sequences are MGHRA and YSYEKL. CDR3 length: 16 amino acids. The V segment lost 2 bases and the J segment 1 base; nucleotides outside the gene matches: 4.

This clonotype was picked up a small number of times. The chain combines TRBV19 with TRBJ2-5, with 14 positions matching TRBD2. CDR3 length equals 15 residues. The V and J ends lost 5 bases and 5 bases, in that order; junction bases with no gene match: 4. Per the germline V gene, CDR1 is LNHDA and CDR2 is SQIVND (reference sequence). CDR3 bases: TGTGCCAGTAGTCCACGGACTAGCGGGAGGGAGACCCAGTACTTC. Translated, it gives CASSPRTSGRETQYF.

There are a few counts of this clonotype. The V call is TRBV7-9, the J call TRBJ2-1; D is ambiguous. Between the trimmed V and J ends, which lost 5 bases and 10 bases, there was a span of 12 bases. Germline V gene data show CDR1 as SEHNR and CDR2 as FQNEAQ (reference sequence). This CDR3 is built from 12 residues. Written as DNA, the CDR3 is TGTGCCAGCAGCGTACCTATTAGGGAGCAGTTCTTC. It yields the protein CASSVPIREQFF.

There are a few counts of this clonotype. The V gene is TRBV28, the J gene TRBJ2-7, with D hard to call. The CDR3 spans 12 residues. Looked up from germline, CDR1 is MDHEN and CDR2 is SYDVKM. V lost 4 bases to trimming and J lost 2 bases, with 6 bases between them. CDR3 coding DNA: TGTGCCAGCAGTTCCGCTGCCTACGAGCAGTACTTC. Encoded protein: CASSSAAYEQYF.

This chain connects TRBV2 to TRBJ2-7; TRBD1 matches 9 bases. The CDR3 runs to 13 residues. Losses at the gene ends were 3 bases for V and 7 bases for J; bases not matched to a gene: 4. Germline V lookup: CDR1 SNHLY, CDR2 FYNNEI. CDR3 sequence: CASSEDRGDEQYF. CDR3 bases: TGTGCCAGCAGTGAGGACAGGGGAGATGAGCAGTACTTC.

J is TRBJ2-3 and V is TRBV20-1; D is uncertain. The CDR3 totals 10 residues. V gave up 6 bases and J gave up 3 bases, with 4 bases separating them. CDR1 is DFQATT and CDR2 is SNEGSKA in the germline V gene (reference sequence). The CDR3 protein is CSAGTDTQYF. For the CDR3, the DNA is TGCAGTGCAGGGACAGATACGCAGTATTTT.

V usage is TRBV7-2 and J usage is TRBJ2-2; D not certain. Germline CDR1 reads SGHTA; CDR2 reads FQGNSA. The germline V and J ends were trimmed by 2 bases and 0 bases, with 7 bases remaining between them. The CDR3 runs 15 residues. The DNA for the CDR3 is TGTGCCAGCAGCTTATTAGGGCCGAACACCGGGGAGCTGTTTTTT. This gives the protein CASSLLGPNTGELFF.

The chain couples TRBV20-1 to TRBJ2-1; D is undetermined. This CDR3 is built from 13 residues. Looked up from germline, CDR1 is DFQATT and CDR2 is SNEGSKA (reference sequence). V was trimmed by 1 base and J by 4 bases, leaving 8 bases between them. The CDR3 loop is CSARVLSYNEQFF. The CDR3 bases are TGCAGTGCTAGAGTCCTGAGTTACAATGAGCAGTTCTTC.

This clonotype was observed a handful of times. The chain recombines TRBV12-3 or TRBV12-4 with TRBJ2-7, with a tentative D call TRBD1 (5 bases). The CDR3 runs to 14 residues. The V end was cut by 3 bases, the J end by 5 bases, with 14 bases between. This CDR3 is CASSLGQSWDEQYF. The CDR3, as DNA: TGTGCCAGCAGTTTGGGGCAGTCGTGGGACGAGCAGTACTTC.

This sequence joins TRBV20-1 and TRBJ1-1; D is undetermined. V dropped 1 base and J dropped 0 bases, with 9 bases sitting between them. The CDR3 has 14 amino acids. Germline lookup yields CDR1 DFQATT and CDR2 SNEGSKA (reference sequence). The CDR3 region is CSARGGGMNTEAFF. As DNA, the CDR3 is TGCAGTGCTAGAGGGGGAGGAATGAACACTGAAGCTTTCTTT.

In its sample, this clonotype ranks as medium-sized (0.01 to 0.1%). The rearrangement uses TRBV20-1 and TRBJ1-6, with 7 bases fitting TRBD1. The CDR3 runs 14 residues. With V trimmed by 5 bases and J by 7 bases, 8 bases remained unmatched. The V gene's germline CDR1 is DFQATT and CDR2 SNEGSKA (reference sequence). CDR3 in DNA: TGCAGTGCTGAGGACAGGCTACCCAATTCACCCCTCCACTTT. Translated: CSAEDRLPNSPLHF.

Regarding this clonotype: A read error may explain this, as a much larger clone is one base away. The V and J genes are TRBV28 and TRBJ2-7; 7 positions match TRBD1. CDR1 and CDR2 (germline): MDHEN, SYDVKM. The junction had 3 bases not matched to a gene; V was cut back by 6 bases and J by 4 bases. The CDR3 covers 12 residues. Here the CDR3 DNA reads TGTGCCAGCAGCACGACAGGGTACGAGCAGTACTTC. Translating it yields CASSTTGYEQYF.

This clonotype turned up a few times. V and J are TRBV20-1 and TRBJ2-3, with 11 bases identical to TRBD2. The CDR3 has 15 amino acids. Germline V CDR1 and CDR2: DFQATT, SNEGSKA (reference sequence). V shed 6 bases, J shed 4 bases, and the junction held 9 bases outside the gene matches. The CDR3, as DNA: TGCAGTGCCCCCACTCCGGGACTAGCGGCAGATACGCAGTATTTT. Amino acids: CSAPTPGLAADTQYF.

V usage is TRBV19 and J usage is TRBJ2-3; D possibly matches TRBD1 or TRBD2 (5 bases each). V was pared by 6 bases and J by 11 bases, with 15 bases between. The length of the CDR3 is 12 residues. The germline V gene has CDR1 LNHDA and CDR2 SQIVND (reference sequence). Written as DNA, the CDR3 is TGTGCCAGTAGGGGGACGAATTGGGAGCAGTATTTT. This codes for CASRGTNWEQYF.

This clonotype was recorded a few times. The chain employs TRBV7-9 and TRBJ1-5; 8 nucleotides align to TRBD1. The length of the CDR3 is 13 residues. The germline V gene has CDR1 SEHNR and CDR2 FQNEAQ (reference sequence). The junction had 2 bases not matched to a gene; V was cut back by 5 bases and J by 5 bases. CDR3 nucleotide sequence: TGTGCCAGCAGCCCACAGGGGGATCAGCCCCAGCATTTT. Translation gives CASSPQGDQPQHF.

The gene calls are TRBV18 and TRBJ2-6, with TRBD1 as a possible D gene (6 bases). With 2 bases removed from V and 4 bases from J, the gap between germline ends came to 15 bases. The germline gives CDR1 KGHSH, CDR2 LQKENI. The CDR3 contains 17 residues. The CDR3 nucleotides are TGTGCCAGCTCACCATGGGACACCCTCGCCGGGGCCAACGTCCTGACTTTC. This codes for CASSPWDTLAGANVLTF.

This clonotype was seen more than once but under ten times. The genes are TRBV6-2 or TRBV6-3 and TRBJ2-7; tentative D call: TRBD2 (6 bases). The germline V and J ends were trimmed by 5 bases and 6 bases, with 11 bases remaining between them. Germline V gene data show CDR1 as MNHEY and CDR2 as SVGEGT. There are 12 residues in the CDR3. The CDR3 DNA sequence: TGTGCCAGCAGTGCTCTAGCGCCCGAGCAGTACTTC. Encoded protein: CASSALAPEQYF.

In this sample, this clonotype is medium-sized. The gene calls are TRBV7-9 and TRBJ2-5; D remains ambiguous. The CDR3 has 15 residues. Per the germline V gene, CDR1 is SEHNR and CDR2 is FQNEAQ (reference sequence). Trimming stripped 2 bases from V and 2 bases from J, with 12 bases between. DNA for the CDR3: TGTGCCAGCAGCTTACCCCTGAGCGCACAAGAGACCCAGTACTTC. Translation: CASSLPLSAQETQYF.

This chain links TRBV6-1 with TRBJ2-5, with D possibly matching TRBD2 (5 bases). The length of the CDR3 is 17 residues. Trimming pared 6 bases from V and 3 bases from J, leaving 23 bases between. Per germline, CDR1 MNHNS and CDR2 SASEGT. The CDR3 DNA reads TGTGCCAGCAGACCTCTGGGAGTTGGGCCGAGGGAAGAGACCCAGTACTTC. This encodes CASRPLGVGPREETQYF.

CDR3 sequence reads: CSARIDEQYF. DNA of the CDR3: TGCAGTGCTAGAATTGACGAGCAGTACTTC. This rearrangement joins TRBV20-1 to TRBJ2-7; the D is unclear. This CDR3 comprises 10 residues. CDR1 and CDR2 (germline): DFQATT, SNEGSKA (reference sequence). Trimming shortened V by 2 bases and J by 5 bases, and 4 bases separated the two germline ends.

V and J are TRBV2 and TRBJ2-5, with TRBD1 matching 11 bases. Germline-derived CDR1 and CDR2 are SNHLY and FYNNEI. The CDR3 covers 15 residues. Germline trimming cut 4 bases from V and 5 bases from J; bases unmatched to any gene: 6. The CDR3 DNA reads TGTGCCAGCAGTGCCGGACAGGGGGCACGGGAGACCCAGTACTTC. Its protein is CASSAGQGARETQYF.

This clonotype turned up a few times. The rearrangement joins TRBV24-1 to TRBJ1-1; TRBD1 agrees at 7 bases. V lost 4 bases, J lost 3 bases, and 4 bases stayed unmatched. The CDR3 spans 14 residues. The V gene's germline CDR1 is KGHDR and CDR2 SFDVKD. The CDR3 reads CATSEGDRYTEAFF. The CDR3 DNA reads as TGTGCCACCAGTGAAGGGGACAGATACACTGAAGCTTTCTTT.

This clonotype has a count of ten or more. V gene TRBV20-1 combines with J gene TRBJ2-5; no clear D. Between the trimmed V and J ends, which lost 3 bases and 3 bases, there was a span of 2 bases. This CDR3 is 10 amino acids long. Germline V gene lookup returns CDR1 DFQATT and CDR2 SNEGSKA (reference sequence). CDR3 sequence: CSAREETQYF. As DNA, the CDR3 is TGCAGTGCTAGGGAAGAGACCCAGTACTTC.